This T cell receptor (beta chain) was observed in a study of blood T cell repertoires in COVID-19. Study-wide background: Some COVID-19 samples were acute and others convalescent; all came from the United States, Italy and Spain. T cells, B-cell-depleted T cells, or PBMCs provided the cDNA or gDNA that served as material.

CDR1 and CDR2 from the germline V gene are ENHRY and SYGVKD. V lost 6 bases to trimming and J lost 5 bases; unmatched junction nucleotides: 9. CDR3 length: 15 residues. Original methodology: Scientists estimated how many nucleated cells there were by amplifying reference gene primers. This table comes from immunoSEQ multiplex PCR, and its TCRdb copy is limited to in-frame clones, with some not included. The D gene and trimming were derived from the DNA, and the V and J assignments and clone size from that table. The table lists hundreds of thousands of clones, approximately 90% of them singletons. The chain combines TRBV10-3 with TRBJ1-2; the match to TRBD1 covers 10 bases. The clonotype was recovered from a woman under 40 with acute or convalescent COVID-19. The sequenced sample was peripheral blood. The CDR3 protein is CAIRWGQGSRYGYTF. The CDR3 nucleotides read TGTGCCATCAGGTGGGGACAGGGGAGTCGTTATGGCTACACCTTC.